These T cell receptor beta chains were read from a single sample in a study of beta chain features in type 1 diabetes. Measured with immunoSEQ multiplex PCR; TCRdb has only the in-frame clones, and not every one. The sample contains 300,000 to 350,000 clones, 14% of which appear only once. Input material: central memory CD4+ T cells from blood. These receptors all stem from a man between 25 and 39 years old in good health. Both conserved end residues are part of each CDR3.

j_call,v_call,cdr3_aa
TRBJ2-5,TRBV7-2,CASIGQSQETQYF
TRBJ1-5,TRBV19,CASSRSNQPQHF
TRBJ1-4,TRBV30,CAWSLRGSTATNEKLFF
TRBJ1-1,TRBV5-1,CASSIDRVNTEAFF
TRBJ2-2,TRBV9,CASSPFLGTGVGTGELFF
TRBJ2-2,TRBV9,CASSVVDGRALSGTGELFF
TRBJ1-5,TRBV11-2,CASSLGRGQQPQHF
TRBJ1-4,TRBV6-5,CASSPQRVGEKLFF
TRBJ1-1,TRBV5-5,CASSMGGFTEAFF
TRBJ2-1,TRBV4-2,CASSQDFGSSYNEQFF
TRBJ1-4,TRBV9,CASSVQGAGEKLFF
TRBJ1-2,TRBV4-3,CASSESGGYGYTF
TRBJ2-3,TRBV6-1,CASSEFDSLDTQYF
TRBJ2-5,TRBV5-4,CASSLRGEETQYF
TRBJ1-5,TRBV30,CAWSATGGVEPQHF
TRBJ2-2,TRBV13,CASSLSGVANTGELFF
TRBJ2-4,TRBV19,CASSIALGTSGLAKNIQYF
TRBJ1-4,TRBV6-6,CASSSPGWKSEKLFF
TRBJ1-3,TRBV21-1,CASSKEDRSFGNTIYF
TRBJ2-3,TRBV2,CASSFRGFADTQYF
TRBJ2-1,TRBV6-5,CASSVAGPYNEQFF
TRBJ1-1,TRBV30,CAWSASVRVGYWYTEAFF
TRBJ1-4,TRBV6-5,CASKKDSTYNEKLFF
TRBJ2-7,TRBV2,CASSKTGSYEQYF
TRBJ1-1,TRBV5-1,CASRIGQGGENTEAFF